This T cell receptor beta chain was sequenced in a study of cytotoxic CD8 clonotypes in ibrutinib-treated CLL. Worth noting for this clone: Its antigen remains unknown.

Germline CDR1 and CDR2: MDHEN and SYDVKM. CDR3 length: 12 amino acids. Trimming stripped 11 bases from V and 2 bases from J, with 12 bases between. Study-wide results and limits: Having risen at ibrutinib response, clonality had fallen back toward baseline by progression.

The data were produced by immunoSEQ multiplex PCR, yet TCRdb's version contains in-frame clones alone and is incomplete. The sample lists approximately 190,000 clones, 65% to 80% occurring once. The chain is built from TRBV28 and TRBJ1-2; the D gene is possibly TRBD1 (6 bases). This receptor was obtained from a human donor with chronic lymphocytic leukemia. This specimen was PBMCs, taken after 12 months of ibrutinib treatment. DNA of the CDR3: TGTGCCTCCCTCCAGGGGAACTATGGCTACACCTTC. This encodes CASLQGNYGYTF.